These 5 T cell receptor beta chains were sequenced from one sample in a study of T cells in Graves' hyperthyroidism and ophthalmopathy. TCR beta CDR3 regions were amplified from RNA transcripts. When the TCR CDR3 underwent first-round RT-PCR, the HTBI primer set was used. TCRdb itself ran the multiplex PCR reads through MiXCR, one entry per CDR3 protein. The table records under 550,000 distinct CDR3 sequences, roughly 21% of them present only once. Sequencing was done on a sample of blood. The receptor set was obtained from a middle-aged man with Graves' ophthalmopathy.

In its sample, this clonotype was seen many times. This chain joins TRBV2 and TRBJ1-5, with 7 bases lining up with TRBD1. CDR1 SNHLY and CDR2 FYNNEI come from the germline V gene. Losses at the gene ends were 9 bases for V and 0 bases for J; bases not matched to a gene: 5. CDR3 length equals 14 residues. The CDR3 is CARGTVSSNQPQHF. DNA of the CDR3: TGTGCCAGGGGGACAGTTTCTAGCAATCAGCCCCAGCATTTT.

The V call is TRBV28, the J call TRBJ2-5; D is perhaps TRBD1 (5 bases). Per the germline V gene, CDR1 is MDHEN and CDR2 is SYDVKM. There are 13 residues in the CDR3. Trimming stripped 5 bases from V and 13 bases from J, with 20 bases between. CDR3 coding DNA: TGTGCCAGCAGTCCCCTTCCCCAGGGCAGAGGGTACTTC. Protein product: CASSPLPQGRGYF.

V usage is TRBV27 and J usage is TRBJ2-6; 8 nucleotides align to TRBD1. Germline V gene lookup returns CDR1 MNHEY and CDR2 SMNVEV (reference sequence). CDR3 size: 17 residues. V shed 6 bases, J shed 4 bases, and the junction held 11 bases outside the gene matches. The DNA for the CDR3 is TGTGCCAGCAGCCCCCGACAGGGGTTGTGGGGGGCCAACGTCCTGACTTTC. It yields the protein CASSPRQGLWGANVLTF.

This clonotype showed up just a few times. V gene TRBV6-2 or TRBV6-3 combines with J gene TRBJ2-7; 7 bases match TRBD2. The J segment lost 4 bases and the V segment lost 5 bases, leaving 14 bases of the junction unmatched. Germline CDR1 reads MNHEY; CDR2 reads SVGEGT. The CDR3 contains 16 residues. CDR3: CASSIGSPGLSYEQYF. In DNA, the CDR3 is TGTGCCAGCAGTATAGGATCGCCGGGACTATCATACGAGCAGTACTTC.

The rearrangement uses TRBV12-3 or TRBV12-4 and TRBJ1-3; 7 bases align to TRBD1. Losses at the gene ends were 5 bases for V and 3 bases for J; bases not matched to a gene: 7. This CDR3 spans 15 amino acids. CDR3 residues: CASSPRTGGGNTIYF. The DNA for the CDR3 is TGTGCCAGCAGTCCGAGGACAGGTGGTGGAAACACCATATATTTT.